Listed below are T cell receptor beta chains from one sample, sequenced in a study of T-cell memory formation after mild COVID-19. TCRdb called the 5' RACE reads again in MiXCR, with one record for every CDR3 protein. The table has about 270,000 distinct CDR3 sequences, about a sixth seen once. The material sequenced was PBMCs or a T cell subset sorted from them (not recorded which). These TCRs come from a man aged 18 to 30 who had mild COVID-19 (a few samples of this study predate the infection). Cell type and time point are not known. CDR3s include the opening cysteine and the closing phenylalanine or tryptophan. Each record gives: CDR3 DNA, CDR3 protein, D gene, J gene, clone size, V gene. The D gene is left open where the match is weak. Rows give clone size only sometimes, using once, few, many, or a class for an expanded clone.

cdr3_nt: TGCGCCAGCAGCCCCCGGACAGGGGGCGTTAATTCACCCCTCCACTTT
cdr3_aa: CASSPRTGGVNSPLHF
d_call: TRBD1
j_call: TRBJ1-6
clone_size: few
v_call: TRBV4-1

cdr3_nt: TGTGCCAGCAGCTTAGACAGCGAGCAGTACTTC
cdr3_aa: CASSLDSEQYF
d_call: NA
j_call: TRBJ2-7
clone_size: NA
v_call: TRBV7-2

cdr3_nt: TGTGCCAGCGCAGGGGTAGGCAATCAGCCCCAGCATTTT
cdr3_aa: CASAGVGNQPQHF
d_call: NA
j_call: TRBJ1-5
clone_size: NA
v_call: TRBV25-1

cdr3_nt: TGTGCCAGCAGCCCCCGGACAAACTATAATTCACCCCTCCACTTT
cdr3_aa: CASSPRTNYNSPLHF
d_call: NA
j_call: TRBJ1-6
clone_size: few
v_call: TRBV12-3/TRBV12-4

cdr3_nt: TGCAGCGTTGTGTCCAGGGAGGGCACTGAAGCTTTCTTT
cdr3_aa: CSVVSREGTEAFF
d_call: NA
j_call: TRBJ1-1
clone_size: NA
v_call: TRBV29-1

cdr3_nt: TGTGCCAGCAGCAGACAGGGGGTCGCAGATACGCAGTATTTT
cdr3_aa: CASSRQGVADTQYF
d_call: TRBD1
j_call: TRBJ2-3
clone_size: NA
v_call: TRBV9

cdr3_nt: TGTGCCAGCAGCTTGAGGGACTACGAGCAGTACTTC
cdr3_aa: CASSLRDYEQYF
d_call: NA
j_call: TRBJ2-7
clone_size: NA
v_call: TRBV5-6

cdr3_nt: TGTGCCACCAGCCCTTTGAGATCAGGGACCTACGAGCAGTACTTC
cdr3_aa: CATSPLRSGTYEQYF
d_call: NA
j_call: TRBJ2-7
clone_size: NA
v_call: TRBV15

cdr3_nt: TGTGCCAGCAGCTTAGCTGTAGGGTCGAGATATGGCTACACCTTC
cdr3_aa: CASSLAVGSRYGYTF
d_call: NA
j_call: TRBJ1-2
clone_size: few
v_call: TRBV7-2

cdr3_nt: TGTGCCACCACAAGAATCCTAGGACAGGGTGGGTTCTCTGGGGCCAACGTCCTGACTTTC
cdr3_aa: CATTRILGQGGFSGANVLTF
d_call: TRBD1
j_call: TRBJ2-6
clone_size: few
v_call: TRBV10-3

cdr3_nt: TGTGCCACCAGCAGAGCCCCGGTCCGGCACAATGAGCAGTTCTTC
cdr3_aa: CATSRAPVRHNEQFF
d_call: NA
j_call: TRBJ2-1
clone_size: few
v_call: TRBV15

cdr3_nt: TGTGCCAGCAGCTTACTTACGGGTTCCAGCAATCAGCCCCAGCATTTT
cdr3_aa: CASSLLTGSSNQPQHF
d_call: NA
j_call: TRBJ1-5
clone_size: NA
v_call: TRBV7-8

cdr3_nt: TGTGCCAGCAGCCAAGTAATGGGAGCAGGCACGTCTAATGAAAAACTGTTTTTT
cdr3_aa: CASSQVMGAGTSNEKLFF
d_call: NA
j_call: TRBJ1-4
clone_size: few
v_call: TRBV4-2

cdr3_nt: TGTGCCAGCAGTTACAAAGGTGGGACAGCTAACTATGGCTACACCTTC
cdr3_aa: CASSYKGGTANYGYTF
d_call: TRBD1
j_call: TRBJ1-2
clone_size: NA
v_call: TRBV6-6

cdr3_nt: TGTGCCACCAGCAGAGATCCGGCGGGTGGCTACACCTTC
cdr3_aa: CATSRDPAGGYTF
d_call: NA
j_call: TRBJ1-2
clone_size: few
v_call: TRBV15

cdr3_nt: TGTGCCAGCAGTTACCTCGATGGGAACACTGAAGCTTTCTTT
cdr3_aa: CASSYLDGNTEAFF
d_call: NA
j_call: TRBJ1-1
clone_size: NA
v_call: TRBV6-6

cdr3_nt: TGTGCCAGCAGCCTAGGACAGGGGGCGGCCGGGGAGCTGTTTTTT
cdr3_aa: CASSLGQGAAGELFF
d_call: TRBD1
j_call: TRBJ2-2
clone_size: few
v_call: TRBV7-2

cdr3_nt: TGTGCCAGCAGCTTCAAGGACCTAAATTCACCCCTCCACTTT
cdr3_aa: CASSFKDLNSPLHF
d_call: NA
j_call: TRBJ1-6
clone_size: once
v_call: TRBV7-6

cdr3_nt: TGTGCCAGCAGCCGAAGCCGGGAAGGGGAGACCCAGTACTTC
cdr3_aa: CASSRSREGETQYF
d_call: NA
j_call: TRBJ2-5
clone_size: NA
v_call: TRBV7-9

cdr3_nt: TGTGCCAACAGCCGAGGACACGACTACGAGCAGTACTTC
cdr3_aa: CANSRGHDYEQYF
d_call: NA
j_call: TRBJ2-7
clone_size: NA
v_call: TRBV3-1

cdr3_nt: TGTGCCAGCAGCGTAGGCCCGGGGTACAATGAGCAGTTCTTC
cdr3_aa: CASSVGPGYNEQFF
d_call: NA
j_call: TRBJ2-1
clone_size: many
v_call: TRBV9

cdr3_nt: TGCGCCAGCAGCTCGATTAGCACAGATACGCAGTATTTT
cdr3_aa: CASSSISTDTQYF
d_call: NA
j_call: TRBJ2-3
clone_size: few
v_call: TRBV5-1

cdr3_nt: TGCGCCAGCAGTCAATCCAGGGGGCTTTGCAATCAGCCCCAGCATTTT
cdr3_aa: CASSQSRGLCNQPQHF
d_call: TRBD1
j_call: TRBJ1-5
clone_size: few
v_call: TRBV23-1

cdr3_nt: TGTGCCAGCAGTTACTCGGTTGGCCGAGCCTACGAGCAGTACTTC
cdr3_aa: CASSYSVGRAYEQYF
d_call: NA
j_call: TRBJ2-7
clone_size: few
v_call: TRBV6-6

cdr3_nt: TGTGCCTGCCAGACGGATACGCAGTATTTT
cdr3_aa: CACQTDTQYF
d_call: NA
j_call: TRBJ2-3
clone_size: few
v_call: TRBV30

cdr3_nt: TGTGCCAGCAGTTTAGTGTTTAGGAAGAACACTGAAGCTTTCTTT
cdr3_aa: CASSLVFRKNTEAFF
d_call: NA
j_call: TRBJ1-1
clone_size: NA
v_call: TRBV12-3/TRBV12-4

cdr3_nt: TGTGCCAGCCGGGACAGCTACGAGCAGTACTTC
cdr3_aa: CASRDSYEQYF
d_call: TRBD1
j_call: TRBJ2-7
clone_size: many
v_call: TRBV5-1

cdr3_nt: TGTGCCAGCAGTTACGCCAGCTACGAGCAGTACTTC
cdr3_aa: CASSYASYEQYF
d_call: NA
j_call: TRBJ2-7
clone_size: many
v_call: TRBV6-2/TRBV6-3

cdr3_nt: TGCGCCAGCAGCCAAGAAGCGGGTGGATACCTCCACTTT
cdr3_aa: CASSQEAGGYLHF
d_call: NA
j_call: TRBJ1-6
clone_size: NA
v_call: TRBV4-3

cdr3_nt: TGTGCCAGCAGTTATCAACTGAGTAGCACAGATACGCAGTATTTT
cdr3_aa: CASSYQLSSTDTQYF
d_call: NA
j_call: TRBJ2-3
clone_size: NA
v_call: TRBV6-5

cdr3_nt: TGTGCCACCAGCAGAGAGAGTACCCGGGGGGGGTACGGCTACACCTTC
cdr3_aa: CATSRESTRGGYGYTF
d_call: NA
j_call: TRBJ1-2
clone_size: NA
v_call: TRBV15

cdr3_nt: TGTGCCAGCAGCGTACAGGGTAAAGGTACGCAGTATTTT
cdr3_aa: CASSVQGKGTQYF
d_call: NA
j_call: TRBJ2-3
clone_size: NA
v_call: TRBV9

cdr3_nt: TGTGCCAGCAGAAGAAGAAAGGGGACTGCGTACCAAGAGACCCAGTACTTC
cdr3_aa: CASRRRKGTAYQETQYF
d_call: NA
j_call: TRBJ2-5
clone_size: few
v_call: TRBV12-3/TRBV12-4

cdr3_nt: TGTGCCAGCAGTTACTCGAGGGGACAGCAAGAGACCCAGTACTTC
cdr3_aa: CASSYSRGQQETQYF
d_call: TRBD1
j_call: TRBJ2-5
clone_size: NA
v_call: TRBV6-2/TRBV6-3

cdr3_nt: TGTGCCAGCAGCGCCGACAGGGCGAGGGGCTATGGCTACACCTTC
cdr3_aa: CASSADRARGYGYTF
d_call: TRBD1
j_call: TRBJ1-2
clone_size: once
v_call: TRBV7-2